The sequence of this T cell receptor (beta chain) was determined in a study of T cells in tumors after PD-1 blockade. Study as a whole: During anti-PD-1 treatment, some patients continued daily vismodegib 150 mg. Study-wide points: About 40% of tumor TCR clonotypes were also found in blood.

The CDR3 covers 18 residues. The germline gives CDR1 SGHDN, CDR2 FVKESK. V was clipped by 6 bases and J by 1 base; unmatched bases: 13. About this clone itself: Its target is not known.

The protocol was immunoSEQ multiplex PCR, while the TCRdb copy is restricted to in-frame clones and leaves out a portion. The profile covers about 33,000 clones, with approximately 78% appearing a single time and about 35% taken by the ten largest. This TCR came from a human donor with basal cell carcinoma. The genes are TRBV14 and TRBJ2-3; 10 nucleotides agree with TRBD2. The sequencing used PBMCs, collected before anti-PD-1 treatment. As DNA, the CDR3 is TGTGCCAGCAGACACCAAGCGGGGGGGCTCCTTGGCACAGATACGCAGTATTTT. Residues: CASRHQAGGLLGTDTQYF.